This T cell receptor beta chain stems from a study of cytomegalovirus exposure and HLA in healthy donors. Findings and caveats of the study: The records held CMV serostatus as the only immune exposure information. Later analysis suggested links between common viral pathogens and several top significant clusters. Associated with HLA alleles at 0.05 false discovery rate in a later analysis were over 15,000 TCR beta sequences.

A remark on this clone: Its antigen is as yet unknown.

Nominally healthy donors were sampled, though unrecorded immune exposures were likely. Researchers ran the PCR with 60 Vbeta and 13 Jbeta primers. Here immunoSEQ multiplex PCR was the method, and the copy in TCRdb shows in-frame clones only, minus some. The sample holds around 190,000 clones, more than 65% seen once. The length of the CDR3 is 14 residues. Losses at the gene ends were 4 bases for V and 3 bases for J; bases not matched to a gene: 5. Germline CDR1 is MNHEY and CDR2 is SVGAGI. This TCR derives from a middle-aged man in good health and CMV-seropositive. The V gene is TRBV6-5, the J gene TRBJ2-7, with 8 bases matching TRBD2. Material: PBMCs. CDR3 bases: TGTGCCAGCAGTTCACTAGCGGAGCGCTACGAGCAGTACTTC. It translates to CASSSLAERYEQYF.